The 27 T cell receptor beta chains given below trace back to one sample, sequenced in a study of CD8+ T cells in alopecia areata. Regarding treatment: oral pan-JAK inhibitor, 5-10 mg twice daily. RNA was isolated and reverse transcribed to cDNA, the sequencing template. The method was immunoSEQ multiplex PCR; TCRdb's version includes in-frame clones alone and lacks a portion of them. The sample lists more than 150,000 clones; around 60% were seen once. The sequenced sample was CD4+ T cells sorted from blood, obtained at week 4, from a patient treated with tofacitinib. Receptors were obtained from a human donor with alopecia areata.

For this clone: Other DNA sequences in the sample encode the same CDR3. This chain links TRBV29-1 with TRBJ2-7; D tentatively reads TRBD1 or TRBD2 (5 bases each). Trimming removed 0 bases from V and 2 bases from J, with 5 bases in between. Germline CDR1 and CDR2: SQVTM and ANQGSEA. The CDR3 loop spans 12 amino acids. CDR3 nucleotides: TGCAGCGTTGAAGAGGGGGCCTACGAGCAGTACTTC. It yields the protein CSVEEGAYEQYF.

The chain joins TRBV5-6 to TRBJ1-6; 8 bases fit TRBD1. Unmatched junction bases numbered 2, after V lost 0 bases and J lost 6 bases. The germline V gene encodes CDR1 SGHDT and CDR2 YYEEEE. CDR3 length: 15 residues. The CDR3 DNA reads TGTGCCAGCAGCTTGGACAGGGGGGTTAATTCACCCCTCCACTTT. Amino acids: CASSLDRGVNSPLHF.

Only a few counts were recorded for this clone. This chain uses TRBV14 with TRBJ1-2; D uncertain. From germline, CDR1 is SGHDN and CDR2 FVKESK. The CDR3 consists of 14 residues. Deletions cut 1 base from V and 6 bases from J, with 12 bases between. The CDR3 bases are TGTGCCAGCAGCCAAGGAGGAGGGTACCATGGCTACACCTTC. Translating it yields CASSQGGGYHGYTF.

The CDR3 DNA follows: TGTGCCACCAGCAAGACTGGCCGCTCCTATAATTCACCCCTCCACTTT. This encodes CATSKTGRSYNSPLHF. The chain links TRBV15 to TRBJ1-6; D gene uncertain. This CDR3 spans 16 amino acids. CDR1 is LNHNV and CDR2 is YYDKDF in the germline V gene (reference sequence). The V end lost 4 bases, the J end lost 0 bases, and 10 bases lay between the germline ends.

The rearrangement uses TRBV30 and TRBJ1-1; no definite D call. The V gene lost 5 bases and the J gene lost 0 bases, with 22 bases spanning the gap. Per germline, CDR1 GTSNPN and CDR2 SVGIG (reference sequence). This CDR3 comprises 17 residues. The DNA of the CDR3 is TGTGCCTGGCGCCCCTCCGGGATCCTGGGGATGAACACTGAAGCTTTCTTT. This encodes CAWRPSGILGMNTEAFF.

The rearrangement uses TRBV28 and TRBJ1-4; D is unclear. V lost 0 bases and J lost 7, with 12 bases in between. Germline-derived CDR1 and CDR2 are MDHEN and SYDVKM. The CDR3 length is 15 residues. This CDR3 reads CASSLWGTTGEKLFF. As DNA, the CDR3 is TGTGCCAGCAGTTTATGGGGAACCACTGGTGAAAAACTGTTTTTT.

This chain uses TRBV29-1 with TRBJ2-1; D is tentatively TRBD1 or TRBD2 (7 bases each). The CDR3 extends over 13 amino acids. Germline V gives CDR1 SQVTM, CDR2 ANQGSEA. V gave up 6 bases and J gave up 7 bases, with 16 bases separating them. The CDR3 DNA is TGCAGCGTAACTGCAGGGGGGGGAAATGAGCAGTTCTTC. Translation gives CSVTAGGGNEQFF.

This chain links TRBV30 with TRBJ1-1, with D perhaps TRBD1 (5 bases). The V gene's germline CDR1 is GTSNPN and CDR2 SVGIG (reference sequence). This CDR3 region has 11 residues. V lost 8 bases and J 1 base, leaving 8 bases between the germline ends. CDR3 sequence: CAGRENTEAFF. The CDR3 nucleotides are TGTGCCGGCAGGGAGAACACTGAAGCTTTCTTT. The full variable domain, rest sourced from reference TRBV30 and TRBJ1-1, is SQTIHQWPATLVQPVGSPLSLECTVEGTSNPNLYWYRQAAGRGLQLLFYSVGIGQISSEVPQNLSASRPQDRQFILSSKKLLLSDSGFYLCAGRENTEAFFGQGTRLTVV.

This chain uses TRBV25-1 with TRBJ2-7; no clear D gene. CDR3 length: 13 residues. Germline V gene lookup returns CDR1 MGHDK and CDR2 SYGVNS. The V end was cut by 0 bases, the J end by 6 bases, with 9 bases between. The chain's CDR3 is CASSEYSIREQYF. For the CDR3, the DNA is TGTGCCAGCAGTGAATACAGCATTCGCGAGCAGTACTTC.

V gene TRBV7-8 combines with J gene TRBJ2-7; possibly TRBD1 for D (6 bases). CDR1 is SGHVS and CDR2 is FQNEAQ in the germline V gene. The V and J ends lost 8 bases and 7 bases respectively, with 15 bases between them. The CDR3 consists of 12 residues. CDR3 in DNA: TGTGCCAGCGGCACAGGGATGAGGGAGCAGTACTTC. Translating gives CASGTGMREQYF.

V and J are TRBV2 and TRBJ2-2; the D is unclear. Trimming cost V 4 bases and J 7 bases, with 7 bases left between them. Germline assignment: CDR1 SNHLY and CDR2 FYNNEI. The CDR3 is made up of 12 amino acids. The CDR3 spells CASSADLGELFF. CDR3 bases: TGTGCCAGCAGTGCCGATCTCGGGGAGCTGTTTTTT.

This clone was observed a handful of times. The V gene is TRBV7-9, the J gene TRBJ1-2; D might be TRBD1 (5 bases). This CDR3 region has 14 residues. The V end was cut by 1 base, the J end by 3 bases, with 9 bases between. Germline V gene lookup returns CDR1 SEHNR and CDR2 FQNEAQ (reference sequence). The CDR3 region is CASSLVRDDYGYTF. The CDR3 DNA reads TGTGCCAGCAGCTTAGTCAGGGATGACTATGGCTACACCTTC.

J is TRBJ2-5 and V is TRBV27; D not certain. V was shortened by 0 bases and J by 5 bases, with 10 bases between the two germline ends. In germline, CDR1 is MNHEY, CDR2 SMNVEV (reference sequence). This CDR3 is built from 14 residues. CDR3 region: CASSLSWVRETQYF. The CDR3 region has the DNA TGTGCCAGCAGTTTATCGTGGGTGAGGGAGACCCAGTACTTC.

Only a few counts were recorded for this clone. The V gene is TRBV5-1, the J gene TRBJ1-1; D is ambiguous. The CDR3 has 15 residues. Germline CDR1 reads SGHRS; CDR2 reads YFSETQ. Trimming took 0 bases from V and 3 from J, leaving 12 bases between them. The CDR3 coding sequence is TGCGCCAGCAGCTTGGGTGGGCCCGGGGACACTGAAGCTTTCTTT. As protein: CASSLGGPGDTEAFF.

The chain combines TRBV7-9 with TRBJ1-1, with TRBD1 as a possible D gene (5 bases). Germline V gene lookup returns CDR1 SEHNR and CDR2 FQNEAQ (reference sequence). This CDR3 contains 17 residues. With 2 bases removed from V and 5 bases from J, the gap between germline ends came to 21 bases. CDR3: CASSLIRGGDGGTEAFF. The CDR3 bases are TGTGCCAGCAGCTTAATAAGGGGAGGGGACGGAGGGACTGAAGCTTTCTTT.

This chain joins TRBV6-5 and TRBJ1-2; 8 bases match TRBD1. V shed 0 bases and J 6 bases; nucleotides not matched to a gene: 3. This CDR3 has 14 residues. CDR1 MNHEY and CDR2 SVGAGI come from the germline V gene. CDR3 sequence (DNA): TGTGCCAGCAGTTACTCGACAGGGGCGGATGGCTACACCTTC. Translated, it gives CASSYSTGADGYTF.

The chain carries TRBV5-6 and TRBJ1-2, with D uncertain. V lost 0 bases to trimming and J lost 4 bases, with 16 bases between them. The CDR3 has 16 residues. The germline CDR1 and CDR2 sequences are SGHDT and YYEEEE. CDR3 in amino acids: CASSLGRRAFGYGYTF. The DNA for the CDR3 is TGTGCCAGCAGCTTGGGTCGGCGGGCGTTTGGCTATGGCTACACCTTC.

This clone turned up a few times. This chain connects TRBV30 to TRBJ1-2, with no clear D. V lost 8 bases and J lost 8, with 15 bases in between. CDR1 GTSNPN and CDR2 SVGIG come from the germline V gene (reference sequence). The CDR3 runs 11 residues. The CDR3 spells CALDRGGGYTF. CDR3 coding DNA: TGTGCCCTTGACCGAGGAGGGGGCTACACCTTC.

In this sample, this clone turned up once. The chain uses TRBV6-5 and TRBJ2-6; the D gene is possibly TRBD1 (5 bases). This CDR3 comprises 15 residues. Germline CDR1 reads MNHEY; CDR2 reads SVGAGI. V was cut by 4 bases and J by 2 bases, with 9 bases left in between. CDR3 sequence: CASSSAGTGANVLTF. The CDR3 region has the DNA TGTGCCAGCAGTTCCGCAGGGACTGGGGCCAACGTCCTGACTTTC.

A few counts support this clone. The V and J genes are TRBV29-1 and TRBJ1-5; TRBD1 aligns across 9 bases. The CDR3 runs 13 residues. V lost 4 bases, J lost 4 bases, and 2 bases stayed unmatched. Looked up from germline, CDR1 is SQVTM and CDR2 is ANQGSEA. CDR3 DNA: TGCAGCGTTGGAGGGACAGGGAATCAGCCCCAGCATTTT. It yields the protein CSVGGTGNQPQHF.

To note about this clone: Without the conserved terminal phenylalanine or tryptophan, this CDR3 likely stems from a read error. The rearrangement uses TRBV29-1 and TRBJ1-2; D uncertain. The CDR3 covers 14 residues. V lost 4 bases and J 0 bases, leaving 12 bases between the germline ends. In germline, CDR1 is SQVTM, CDR2 ANQGSEA. Here the CDR3 DNA reads TGCAGCGTTGCCGGACGATTAGCTAACTATGGCTACACCTCC. Translating gives CSVAGRLANYGYTS.

The sample holds a few counts of this clone. The V call is TRBV5-1, the J call TRBJ2-1; 7 bases align to TRBD1. CDR3 length: 12 residues. Germline assignment: CDR1 SGHRS and CDR2 YFSETQ. The V gene end was trimmed by 4 bases and the J gene end by 7 bases; junction bases not matched to a gene: 2. CDR3 coding DNA: TGCGCCAGCAGCCCACAGGGGAATGAGCAGTTCTTC. As protein: CASSPQGNEQFF. Full variable domain (outside the CDR3, taken from reference TRBV5-1 and TRBJ2-1): KAGVTQTPRYLIKTRGQQVTLSCSPISGHRSVSWYQQTPGQGLQFLFEYFSETQRNKGNFPGRFSGRQFSNSRSEMNVSTLELGDSALYLCASSPQGNEQFFGPGTRLTVL.

The V gene is TRBV20-1, the J gene TRBJ1-1; D gene ambiguous. V was pared by 2 bases and J by 4 bases, with 5 bases between. The length of the CDR3 is 11 residues. The V gene's germline CDR1 is DFQATT and CDR2 SNEGSKA (reference sequence). CDR3 loop: CSARMSTEAFF. CDR3 in DNA: TGCAGTGCTAGAATGAGCACTGAAGCTTTCTTT.

The chain carries TRBV2 and TRBJ2-1; D gene unclear. The V and J ends lost 6 bases and 8 bases respectively, with 14 bases between them. Germline assignment: CDR1 SNHLY and CDR2 FYNNEI. The CDR3 has 13 residues. The CDR3 DNA reads as TGTGCCAGCAGCAAGGACCCCGACCATGAGCAGTTCTTC. This sequence encodes CASSKDPDHEQFF.

The CDR3 here is CASSLDRRAGYTF. CDR3 in DNA: TGCGCCAGCAGCTTGGATCGGAGAGCTGGCTACACCTTC. J is TRBJ1-2 and V is TRBV5-1; D is ambiguous. Germline values: CDR1 SGHRS, CDR2 YFSETQ. The V end lost 0 bases, the J end lost 7 bases, and 10 bases lay between the germline ends. This CDR3 is built from 13 residues.

V is TRBV7-2 and J is TRBJ1-2; a possible D gene is TRBD1 (5 bases). The V end was cut by 7 bases, the J end by 6 bases, with 15 bases between. Germline-derived CDR1 and CDR2 are SGHTA and FQGNSA. This CDR3 contains 13 residues. The CDR3 region is CASTRRGGDGYTF. The CDR3 nucleotides read TGTGCCAGCACCCGCCGCGGGGGGGATGGCTACACCTTC.

The chain's CDR3 is CGWGKNEKLFF. In nucleotides, the CDR3 is TGTGGTTGGGGCAAAAATGAAAAACTGTTTTTT. The rearrangement joins TRBV30 to TRBJ1-4; D perhaps matches TRBD1 (5 bases). Looked up from germline, CDR1 is GTSNPN and CDR2 is SVGIG (reference sequence). The CDR3 is made up of 11 amino acids.